This T cell receptor beta chain was obtained from a study of cytomegalovirus exposure and HLA in healthy donors. About the study: Among the roughly 430 genotyped donors, around 81% were placed in the Caucasian-associated ancestry cluster.

With respect to this clone: What it binds is unknown.

Whole-study findings and limits: It was confirmed in vitro that a few of the CMV-associated chains were specific for CMV antigens.

It was with 60 Vbeta and 13 Jbeta primers that the PCR ran. Assay used: immunoSEQ multiplex PCR; TCRdb lists only in-frame clones, some missing. This sample has fewer than 150,000 clones, with approximately 76% found just once. Specimen: PBMCs. The clonotype was recovered from a man aged 45 to 65 in good health and CMV-seropositive.

CDR3 sequence: CASSLSGQGGTEAFF. The CDR3 DNA reads as TGTGCCAGCTCACTTTCCGGACAGGGAGGCACTGAAGCTTTCTTT. This rearrangement joins TRBV18 to TRBJ1-1, with TRBD1 matching over 8 bases. J was trimmed by 4 bases and V by 4 bases; bases with no gene match: 8. The CDR3 contains 15 residues. Germline lookup yields CDR1 KGHSH and CDR2 LQKENI.